The entry below describes one T cell receptor beta chain. The germline gives CDR1 SGHRS, CDR2 YFSETQ. The CDR3 runs to 16 residues. After removal of 0 bases from V and 0 bases from J, the junction contained 3 bases not matched to a gene. The data derive from a study of technical replicates of blood from a handful of donors. Profiled with immunoSEQ multiplex PCR; TCRdb holds only in-frame clones, not every one. The sample shows more than 65,000 clones, 91% of them seen only once. The chain recombines TRBV5-1 with TRBJ2-1, with 7 bases identical to TRBD1. Sequenced material: T cells isolated from PBMCs. This receptor was taken from a human donor in good health. Some clones in this sample may be carry-over from other donors' samples. CDR3 sequence (DNA): TGCGCCAGCAGCTTGGCCGGGGACAGCTCCTACAATGAGCAGTTCTTC. Translation gives CASSLAGDSSYNEQFF.